One sample yielded the 5 T cell receptor beta chains listed below, sequenced in a study of T cell responses to AZD1222 COVID-19 vaccine. Measured with immunoSEQ multiplex PCR; TCRdb has only the in-frame clones, and not every one. The table records 55,000 to 60,000 clones, 85% to 90% of them present only once. The sequencing here drew on peripheral blood, taken on day 0 of MenACWY control vaccination. The source is an adult in good health.

The V and J genes are TRBV5-1 and TRBJ2-2; 10 nucleotides match TRBD2. CDR3 length equals 17 residues. The germline CDR1 and CDR2 sequences are SGHRS and YFSETQ. V shed 3 bases and J 4 bases; nucleotides not matched to a gene: 9. The CDR3 region is CASSWIGLAAGTGELFF. The CDR3 nucleotides are TGCGCCAGCAGCTGGATCGGACTAGCGGCGGGCACCGGGGAGCTGTTTTTT.

The chain combines TRBV14 with TRBJ1-6; no definite D call. The CDR3 runs to 13 residues. With 0 bases removed from V and 7 bases from J, the gap between germline ends came to 4 bases. Looked up from germline, CDR1 is SGHDN and CDR2 is FVKESK. In DNA form, the CDR3 reads TGTGCCAGCAGCCAAGATCTCAATTCACCCCTCCACTTT. It is translated as CASSQDLNSPLHF.

This rearrangement joins TRBV7-2 to TRBJ2-7; 7 bases line up with TRBD2. The CDR3 is 14 amino acids. The J segment lost 5 bases and the V segment lost 4 bases, leaving 8 bases of the junction unmatched. Germline CDR1 and CDR2: SGHTA and FQGNSA. CDR3: CASSSTGTIHEQYF. CDR3 DNA: TGTGCCAGCAGCTCCACCGGGACTATTCACGAGCAGTACTTC. Full variable domain (rest looked up from reference TRBV7-2 and TRBJ2-7): GAGVSQSPSNKVTEKGKDVELRCDPISGHTALYWYRQSLGQGLEFLIYFQGNSAPDKSGLPSDRFSAERTGGSVSTLTIQRTQQEDSAVYLCASSSTGTIHEQYFGPGTRLTVT.

The chain combines TRBV28 with TRBJ2-3; D is undetermined. Looked up from germline, CDR1 is MDHEN and CDR2 is SYDVKM. V shed 5 bases and J shed 4 bases, with 13 bases lying between them. The CDR3 is 14 residues long. The CDR3 spells CASSPTQTPDTQYF. The CDR3 DNA sequence: TGTGCCAGCAGTCCCACCCAGACCCCAGATACGCAGTATTTT.

The genes are TRBV5-1 and TRBJ2-7; D may be TRBD2 (6 bases). The ends were cut back, 0 bases at V and 0 bases at J, with 7 bases in the middle. The CDR3 extends over 14 amino acids. Germline loops: CDR1 SGHRS, CDR2 YFSETQ. As DNA, the CDR3 is TGCGCCAGCAGCTTGGGGACTAACTCCTACGAGCAGTACTTC. Translation gives CASSLGTNSYEQYF.